The 28 T cell receptor beta chains in this list originate from one sample, sequenced in a study of blood T cell repertoires in COVID-19. The protocol was immunoSEQ multiplex PCR, while the TCRdb copy is restricted to in-frame clones and leaves out a portion. This sample has fewer than 250,000 clones, with approximately 83% found just once. The sample comprised PBMCs or T cells enriched from blood (not recorded which). These TCRs come from a woman aged 45 to 65 who had been exposed to COVID-19.

CDR3 bases: TGTGCCAGCAGCTCCGGACAGGGGGATAATTCACCCCTCCACTTT. This gives the protein CASSSGQGDNSPLHF. The J gene is TRBJ1-6, the V gene TRBV5-6, with 10 bases matching TRBD1. Germline V lookup: CDR1 SGHDT, CDR2 YYEEEE. V lost 3 bases and J lost 5; bases outside the gene matches: 2. This CDR3 is built from 15 residues.

The chain joins TRBV7-2 to TRBJ2-5; 9 nucleotides line up with TRBD1. Trimming took 4 bases from V and 4 from J; bases not matched to a gene: 7. Per the germline V gene, CDR1 is SGHTA and CDR2 is FQGNSA. The CDR3 runs 15 residues. This CDR3 is CASSYRTGVRETQYF. The CDR3 DNA sequence: TGTGCCAGCAGCTACCGGACAGGGGTTCGAGAGACCCAGTACTTC.

J is TRBJ2-7 and V is TRBV7-9; D is perhaps TRBD1 (5 bases). V lost 5 bases and J lost 3, with 23 bases in between. The CDR3 has 17 amino acids. CDR1 and CDR2 from the germline V gene are SEHNR and FQNEAQ (reference sequence). The CDR3 DNA reads as TGTGCCAGCAGCCATAAGGAAGGCGACAGTTCCAACTACGAGCAGTACTTC. Encoded protein: CASSHKEGDSSNYEQYF.

This clone was seen once. V and J are TRBV5-6 and TRBJ2-4; 7 positions agree with TRBD1. This CDR3 is built from 17 residues. V lost 0 bases and J lost 4; bases outside the gene matches: 10. The V gene's germline CDR1 is SGHDT and CDR2 YYEEEE. CDR3 coding DNA: TGTGCCAGCAGCTTGGGTTTTGCAGGGGGTTTAAAAAACATTCAGTACTTC. Translated: CASSLGFAGGLKNIQYF. The full variable domain, rest sourced from reference TRBV5-6 and TRBJ2-4, is DAGVTQSPTHLIKTRGQQVTLRCSPKSGHDTVSWYQQALGQGPQFIFQYYEEEERQRGNFPDRFSGHQFPNYSSELNVNALLLGDSALYLCASSLGFAGGLKNIQYFGAGTRLSVL.

The chain couples TRBV5-4 to TRBJ2-3; D perhaps matches TRBD2 (6 bases). The germline V gene has CDR1 SGHNT and CDR2 YYREEE (reference sequence). The CDR3 is made up of 15 amino acids. V dropped 2 bases and J dropped 2 bases, with 12 bases sitting between them. CDR3 sequence: CASSLRRGHTDTQYF. The CDR3 DNA sequence: TGTGCCAGCAGCTTAAGGAGGGGCCACACAGATACGCAGTATTTT.

In DNA, the CDR3 is TGTGCCAGCAGCTTGGCGCAGGGGGAGCTGTTTTTT. Its protein product is CASSLAQGELFF. The J gene is TRBJ2-2, the V gene TRBV5-6; D ambiguous. Germline loops: CDR1 SGHDT, CDR2 YYEEEE. This CDR3 region has 12 residues. The ends were cut back, 0 bases at V and 8 bases at J, with 5 bases in the middle.

CDR3 in amino acids: CSAQGRKNTEAFF. DNA for the CDR3: TGCAGCGCACAGGGAAGAAAAAACACTGAAGCTTTCTTT. This chain joins TRBV29-1 and TRBJ1-1, with a tentative D call TRBD1 (6 bases). V was pared by 7 bases and J by 2 bases, with 14 bases between. Germline lookup yields CDR1 SQVTM and CDR2 ANQGSEA. The CDR3 has 13 amino acids.

This clone came up once. The DNA of the CDR3 is TGTGCCAGTAGTATAGCCGGACTCGGGGGGGGACAGCCCCAGCATTTT. It yields the protein CASSIAGLGGGQPQHF. The chain recombines TRBV19 with TRBJ1-5, with D possibly TRBD1 on 5 matching bases. The germline V and J ends were trimmed by 1 base and 7 bases, with 17 bases remaining between them. Germline V gene lookup returns CDR1 LNHDA and CDR2 SQIVND (reference sequence). CDR3 length: 16 amino acids.

This clone was counted a single time. The V call is TRBV18, the J call TRBJ1-5; D is ambiguous. The CDR3 contains 13 residues. The V and J ends lost 2 bases and 7 bases respectively, with 9 bases between them. Germline CDR1 is KGHSH and CDR2 is LQKENI. DNA of the CDR3: TGTGCCAGCTCACCAAATGGAGGACAGCCCCAGCATTTT. It specifies CASSPNGGQPQHF.

The rearrangement links TRBV19 to TRBJ1-1; D not resolved. V lost 3 bases, J lost 3 bases, and 8 bases lay in between. The CDR3 totals 13 residues. Per germline, CDR1 LNHDA and CDR2 SQIVND (reference sequence). The CDR3 protein is CASSIAQDTEAFF. The CDR3 DNA sequence: TGTGCCAGTAGTATCGCCCAGGACACTGAAGCTTTCTTT.

This clone was counted a single time. V gene TRBV2 combines with J gene TRBJ1-2; 9 nucleotides match TRBD1. Germline V gene lookup returns CDR1 SNHLY and CDR2 FYNNEI. This CDR3 has 13 amino acids. The trim removed 7 bases at V and 5 bases at J, leaving 5 bases unmatched. CDR3 protein: CASMGQGFYGYTF. DNA for the CDR3: TGTGCCAGCATGGGACAGGGCTTTTATGGCTACACCTTC.

The chain is built from TRBV5-1 and TRBJ1-3; perhaps TRBD1 as D (6 bases). V was trimmed by 0 bases and J by 0 bases, leaving 10 bases between them. This CDR3 is built from 16 residues. Germline CDR1 is SGHRS and CDR2 is YFSETQ. CDR3 residues: CASSLVGQDSGNTIYF. CDR3 bases: TGCGCCAGCAGCTTGGTGGGACAAGACTCTGGAAACACCATATATTTT.

This rearrangement joins TRBV5-6 to TRBJ1-6; perhaps TRBD1 as D (6 bases). V lost 3 bases, J lost 7 bases, and 14 bases lay in between. This CDR3 has 15 residues. The germline V gene encodes CDR1 SGHDT and CDR2 YYEEEE. The CDR3 is CASSWNQGTNSPLHF. The CDR3 nucleotides are TGTGCCAGCAGCTGGAATCAGGGGACGAATTCACCCCTCCACTTT.

V and J are TRBV6-2 or TRBV6-3 and TRBJ1-2; 8 bases match TRBD1. The CDR3 contains 15 residues. Germline V lookup: CDR1 MNHEY, CDR2 SVGEGT. With V trimmed by 5 bases and J by 1 base, 6 bases remained unmatched. The CDR3 sequence is CASSPGTGINYGYTF. The CDR3 coding sequence is TGTGCCAGCAGTCCCGGGACAGGCATTAACTATGGCTACACCTTC.

The chain couples TRBV30 to TRBJ2-3, with 7 bases fitting TRBD2. The germline V gene encodes CDR1 GTSNPN and CDR2 SVGIG (reference sequence). The CDR3 runs to 13 residues. J gave up 2 bases and V 4 bases, and 3 bases lay outside the gene matches. The CDR3 spells CAWNSGFTDTQYF. The CDR3 bases are TGTGCCTGGAATAGCGGGTTCACAGATACGCAGTATTTT.

V is TRBV4-1 and J is TRBJ2-7; the D gene is possibly TRBD1 (6 bases). The CDR3 consists of 15 residues. The germline gives CDR1 MGHRA, CDR2 YSYEKL. Between the trimmed V and J ends, which lost 1 base and 3 bases, there was a span of 13 bases. CDR3 bases: TGCGCCAGCAGCCAAGGCCCGCAGGGGCACTACGAGCAGTACTTC. Translation: CASSQGPQGHYEQYF.

The V call is TRBV12-3 or TRBV12-4, the J call TRBJ2-5, with D perhaps matching TRBD2 (5 bases). The V gene lost 4 bases and the J gene lost 2 bases, with 8 bases spanning the gap. This CDR3 contains 13 residues. The CDR3 region is CASSSERQETQYF. CDR3 nucleotide sequence: TGTGCCAGCAGTTCCGAGCGGCAAGAGACCCAGTACTTC.

The chain employs TRBV6-5 and TRBJ2-2; tentative D call: TRBD2 (6 bases). CDR3 length: 15 amino acids. The germline gives CDR1 MNHEY, CDR2 SVGAGI. V was pared by 4 bases and J by 7 bases, with 16 bases between. The CDR3: CASSFWGGGGGELFF. DNA for the CDR3: TGTGCCAGCAGTTTTTGGGGAGGTGGAGGCGGGGAGCTGTTTTTT.

The genes are TRBV7-2 and TRBJ2-1, with D unresolved. The germline gives CDR1 SGHTA, CDR2 FQGNSA. Deletions cut 0 bases from V and 0 bases from J, with 9 bases between. The CDR3 sequence is 16 residues long. CDR3 residues: CASSLAFGSSYNEQFF. DNA for the CDR3: TGTGCCAGCAGCTTAGCATTCGGTAGCTCCTACAATGAGCAGTTCTTC.

The chain has TRBV10-2 and TRBJ2-7, with 7 bases lining up with TRBD2. The length of the CDR3 is 17 residues. Germline V CDR1 and CDR2: WSHSY, SAAADI. V shed 4 bases and J 0 bases; nucleotides not matched to a gene: 12. CDR3 in DNA: TGCGCCAGCAGTGGGGGTCTGGGGGGGAGAGACTCCTACGAGCAGTACTTC. Amino acids: CASSGGLGGRDSYEQYF.

This clone was seen only a few times. J is TRBJ2-7 and V is TRBV6-5; 13 bases align to TRBD2. Losses at the gene ends were 6 bases for V and 8 bases for J; bases not matched to a gene: 10. The CDR3 covers 15 residues. Germline CDR1 reads MNHEY; CDR2 reads SVGAGI. CDR3 loop: CASSLTGTSGAKQYF. CDR3 sequence (DNA): TGTGCCAGCAGCTTAACCGGGACTAGCGGGGCTAAGCAGTACTTC.

V is TRBV19 and J is TRBJ1-2; 9 nucleotides match TRBD1. J gave up 8 bases and V 7 bases, and 20 bases lay outside the gene matches. Germline CDR1 LNHDA, CDR2 SQIVND (reference sequence). This CDR3 is built from 17 residues. The CDR3 loop reads CASTPRLPGQGTGGYTF. As DNA, the CDR3 is TGTGCCAGTACCCCGAGGTTGCCGGGACAGGGAACGGGCGGCTACACCTTC.

The genes are TRBV20-1 and TRBJ1-1, with D possibly being TRBD1 (5 bases). Germline-derived CDR1 and CDR2 are DFQATT and SNEGSKA (reference sequence). There are 11 residues in the CDR3. CDR3 nucleotide sequence: TGCAGAGCCTGGGGGGACACTGAAGCTTTCTTT. This translates into CRAWGDTEAFF.

To note about this clone: Mismatch with germline at one junction end may stem from a read error. The CDR3 here is CASSVDTAGELVF. The CDR3 DNA is TGTGCCAGCAGCGTAGACACCGCCGGGGAGCTGGTTTTT. This chain connects TRBV9 to TRBJ2-2; D is perhaps TRBD2 (5 bases). Germline CDR1 SGDLS, CDR2 YYNGEE. This CDR3 has 13 residues.

The chain uses TRBV21-1 and TRBJ2-7; no check of the table's D call, TRBD1, against the DNA was made. TRBV21-1 is labeled a pseudogene. This CDR3 spans 17 amino acids. The CDR3 DNA is TGTGCCAGCAGCAAAGTTCATCTTTTGGACAGGGGCACCGAGCAGTACTTC. Its protein product is CASSKVHLLDRGTEQYF.

The chain employs TRBV4-3 and TRBJ1-1; D unclear. With 0 bases removed from V and 1 base from J, the gap between germline ends came to 15 bases. Germline V lookup: CDR1 LGHNA, CDR2 YSLEER. CDR3 length equals 17 residues. This CDR3 is CASSQELATLGNTEAFF. DNA of the CDR3: TGCGCCAGCAGCCAAGAATTAGCGACATTGGGGAACACTGAAGCTTTCTTT.

This clone was detected once. This chain joins TRBV25-1 and TRBJ2-1; TRBD1 might be the D (5 bases). V dropped 10 bases and J dropped 6 bases, with 13 bases sitting between them. The CDR3 extends over 12 amino acids. In germline, CDR1 is MGHDK, CDR2 SYGVNS. As DNA, the CDR3 is TGTGCCACCGAGAGACAGCTCAATGAGCAGTTCTTC. Encoded protein: CATERQLNEQFF.

This chain uses TRBV28 with TRBJ1-1; perhaps TRBD1 as D (6 bases). The germline V gene has CDR1 MDHEN and CDR2 SYDVKM. With 10 bases removed from V and 11 bases from J, the gap between germline ends came to 20 bases. The CDR3 length is 12 residues. The CDR3 sequence is CATRSLGGGAFF. CDR3 bases: TGTGCCACCCGTTCATTAGGGGGAGGGGCTTTCTTT.